This passage covers 14 T cell receptor beta chains from one sample sequenced in a study of cytomegalovirus exposure and HLA in healthy donors. 60 Vbeta and 13 Jbeta primers were used in PCR. Sequencing used immunoSEQ multiplex PCR; TCRdb keeps in-frame clones, though not all of them. The table includes roughly 100,000 clones, roughly 78% detected once. The sequenced sample consisted of PBMCs. Source of these receptors: a woman in her thirties or forties in good health and CMV-seronegative.

The chain has TRBV19 and TRBJ2-3, with D possibly matching TRBD1 (6 bases). V was trimmed by 6 bases and J by 0 bases, leaving 22 bases between them. Germline-derived CDR1 and CDR2 are LNHDA and SQIVND (reference sequence). The CDR3 has 18 amino acids. The CDR3 sequence is CASSTFPGTTTSTDTQYF. The DNA for the CDR3 is TGTGCCAGTAGCACCTTTCCCGGGACAACAACTAGCACAGATACGCAGTATTTT. The full variable domain, completed using reference TRBV19 and TRBJ2-3, is DGGITQSPKYLFRKEGQNVTLSCEQNLNHDAMYWYRQDPGQGLRLIYYSQIVNDFQKGDIAEGYSVSREKKESFPLTVTSAQKNPTAFYLCASSTFPGTTTSTDTQYFGPGTRLTVL.

Note on this clone: One end of the junction does not line up with germline, which may come from a read error. This sequence joins TRBV18 and TRBJ1-4; a weak D match, TRBD1 (5 bases). Germline V CDR1 and CDR2: KGHSH, LQKENI. The CDR3 runs 13 residues. The CDR3 spells CAGSPGQNEKLFF. The CDR3 nucleotides are TGTGCCGGCTCACCAGGGCAAAATGAAAAACTGTTTTTT.

The V and J genes are TRBV30 and TRBJ2-5, with D uncertain. The CDR3 has 11 residues. Trimming removed 4 bases at V and 1 base at J, with 4 bases between. Germline values: CDR1 GTSNPN, CDR2 SVGIG (reference sequence). The CDR3 coding sequence is TGTGCCTGGACAGGCCAAGAGACCCAGTACTTC. This encodes CAWTGQETQYF.

The chain combines TRBV6-6 with TRBJ1-1; possibly TRBD1 for D (5 bases). Germline CDR1 MNHNY, CDR2 SVGAGI (reference sequence). CDR3 length: 14 amino acids. With 2 bases removed from V and 5 bases from J, the gap between germline ends came to 12 bases. The CDR3 DNA reads TGTGCCAGCAGTTACGGACATCGAACAACTGAAGCTTTCTTT. This gives the protein CASSYGHRTTEAFF.

The chain employs TRBV7-3 and TRBJ2-2; possibly TRBD2 for D (6 bases). The V gene lost 2 bases and the J gene lost 4 bases, with 11 bases spanning the gap. Germline V gene sequence: CDR1 SGHTA, CDR2 FQGTGA. The CDR3 spans 15 residues. Here the CDR3 reads CASSLSGSSTGELFF. The CDR3 DNA sequence: TGTGCCAGCAGCTTATCCGGGAGCTCCACCGGGGAGCTGTTTTTT.

The V gene is TRBV7-2, the J gene TRBJ2-3; D unresolved. Per germline, CDR1 SGHTA and CDR2 FQGNSA. This CDR3 has 19 residues. The V and J ends lost 2 bases and 2 bases respectively, with 23 bases between them. In DNA, the CDR3 is TGTGCCAGCAGCTTAACCCGCCCAGGCCACTCCCTACCCACAGATACGCAGTATTTT. Translating it yields CASSLTRPGHSLPTDTQYF.

This rearrangement joins TRBV29-1 to TRBJ1-1; unclear D gene. CDR1 is SQVTM, CDR2 ANQGSEA, per germline. This CDR3 contains 12 residues. The V and J ends lost 7 bases and 4 bases respectively, with 13 bases between them. The CDR3 region has the DNA TGCAGCGCGAGGGTGGTCGGCACTGAAGCTTTCTTT. It codes for CSARVVGTEAFF.

This chain links TRBV7-8 with TRBJ2-7; TRBD1 aligns across 8 bases. Germline assignment: CDR1 SGHVS and CDR2 FQNEAQ. This CDR3 is built from 18 residues. V lost 0 bases, J lost 5 bases, and 15 bases stayed unmatched. The CDR3 protein is CASSLARRTGRIRDEQYF. CDR3 DNA sequence: TGTGCCAGCAGCTTAGCACGACGGACAGGGAGGATAAGGGACGAGCAGTACTTC.

The V and J genes are TRBV30 and TRBJ1-1, with D possibly being TRBD1 (5 bases). Germline V gene data show CDR1 as GTSNPN and CDR2 as SVGIG (reference sequence). CDR3 length equals 15 residues. V gave up 1 base and J gave up 6 bases, with 18 bases separating them. The CDR3 DNA is TGTGCCTGGAGTGATTTGGGCAGGGCAGTAGCTGAAGCTTTCTTT. Its protein is CAWSDLGRAVAEAFF.

This clone was observed a single time. The chain carries TRBV19 and TRBJ2-1; 7 bases align to TRBD2. CDR1 is LNHDA and CDR2 is SQIVND in the germline V gene (reference sequence). With V trimmed by 3 bases and J by 7 bases, 3 bases remained unmatched. The CDR3 length is 13 residues. CDR3 protein: CASSINSGNEQFF. For the CDR3, the DNA is TGTGCCAGTAGTATCAATAGCGGGAATGAGCAGTTCTTC. Complete variable domain (other parts from reference TRBV19 and TRBJ2-1): DGGITQSPKYLFRKEGQNVTLSCEQNLNHDAMYWYRQDPGQGLRLIYYSQIVNDFQKGDIAEGYSVSREKKESFPLTVTSAQKNPTAFYLCASSINSGNEQFFGPGTRLTVL.

The rearrangement uses TRBV19 and TRBJ1-1; D is uncertain. In germline, CDR1 is LNHDA, CDR2 SQIVND (reference sequence). Trimming removed 7 bases from V and 0 bases from J, with 15 bases in between. The CDR3 is made up of 15 amino acids. The chain's CDR3 is CASTRTLGMNTEAFF. The CDR3 nucleotides read TGTGCCAGTACCCGTACTCTGGGCATGAACACTGAAGCTTTCTTT.

Of note for this clone: An end of the junction differs from the germline gene, which may be a read error. The gene calls are TRBV7-9 and TRBJ1-2, with D unclear. This CDR3 contains 12 residues. From germline, CDR1 is SEHNR and CDR2 FQNEAQ (reference sequence). The CDR3 sequence is CSSSLTGEGYTF. The DNA of the CDR3 is TGTTCCAGCAGCTTAACCGGGGAGGGCTACACCTTC.

J is TRBJ1-1 and V is TRBV7-9, with TRBD1 as a possible D gene (5 bases). Germline V lookup: CDR1 SEHNR, CDR2 FQNEAQ (reference sequence). CDR3 size: 11 residues. The ends were cut back, 6 bases at V and 11 bases at J, with 13 bases in the middle. CDR3 sequence: CASSKGIRAFF. The CDR3 nucleotides are TGTGCCAGCAGTAAGGGGATTCGGGCTTTCTTT.

V and J are TRBV4-1 and TRBJ2-3; 8 bases map to TRBD2. With V trimmed by 4 bases and J by 0 bases, 6 bases remained unmatched. This CDR3 has 16 amino acids. CDR1 is MGHRA and CDR2 is YSYEKL in the germline V gene. CDR3 nucleotide sequence: TGCGCCAGCAGCCGAGATAGCGGGGCTAGCACAGATACGCAGTATTTT. Its translation: CASSRDSGASTDTQYF.